Following are 7 T cell receptor beta chains from one sample sequenced in a study of cytomegalovirus exposure and HLA in healthy donors. Clones were read by immunoSEQ multiplex PCR, and TCRdb kept only the in-frame ones, dropping some. The data show more than 250,000 clones, more than 80% seen once. The specimen was PBMCs. The receptors were sampled from a woman aged 18-30 years in good health and CMV-seronegative.

This clone was found once. The rearrangement joins TRBV27 to TRBJ2-7; 7 nucleotides agree with TRBD1. The V gene's germline CDR1 is MNHEY and CDR2 SMNVEV (reference sequence). The CDR3 totals 15 residues. With 5 bases clipped from V and 2 bases from J, the junction kept 9 bases outside the gene matches. The CDR3 protein is CASSPMGQLPYEQYF. For the CDR3, the DNA is TGTGCCAGCAGTCCAATGGGACAGTTACCCTACGAGCAGTACTTC.

The V gene is TRBV4-2, the J gene TRBJ2-1, with 9 bases lining up with TRBD2. In germline, CDR1 is LGHNA, CDR2 YNFKEQ. The CDR3 totals 16 residues. After removal of 0 bases from V and 7 bases from J, the junction contained 7 bases not matched to a gene. The CDR3, as DNA: TGTGCCAGCAGCCAAGATCCGGCGGGAGGGGGGAATGAGCAGTTCTTC. This gives the protein CASSQDPAGGGNEQFF.

The CDR3 region has the DNA TGTGCCAGCAGCGTAGAGGCGGGGTCGAACACCGGGGAGCTGTTTTTT. Translated: CASSVEAGSNTGELFF. The V call is TRBV9, the J call TRBJ2-2; possibly TRBD2 for D (6 bases). V lost 0 bases and J 0 bases, leaving 9 bases between the germline ends. The CDR3 runs to 16 residues. Germline V lookup: CDR1 SGDLS, CDR2 YYNGEE.

The rearrangement uses TRBV15 and TRBJ2-1; 7 bases agree with TRBD2. The length of the CDR3 is 16 residues. From germline, CDR1 is LNHNV and CDR2 YYDKDF (reference sequence). The V gene end was trimmed by 2 bases and the J gene end by 4 bases; junction bases not matched to a gene: 8. DNA of the CDR3: TGTGCCACCAGCAGATTCTCCGGGACTAAATACAATGAGCAGTTCTTC. The encoded protein is CATSRFSGTKYNEQFF.

The rearrangement uses TRBV19 and TRBJ2-2; 7 bases line up with TRBD1. Germline CDR1 reads LNHDA; CDR2 reads SQIVND (reference sequence). V shed 3 bases and J 7 bases; nucleotides not matched to a gene: 14. The CDR3 covers 17 residues. DNA of the CDR3: TGTGCCAGTAGTATTCTCCGGTGGAAAGGGGGCCTCGGGGAGCTGTTTTTT. It codes for CASSILRWKGGLGELFF.

The rearrangement uses TRBV30 and TRBJ2-2; D is possibly TRBD1 (5 bases). From germline, CDR1 is GTSNPN and CDR2 SVGIG (reference sequence). V was cut by 6 bases and J by 7 bases, with 12 bases left in between. CDR3 length: 12 amino acids. CDR3 coding DNA: TGTGCCTGCGCCGGCAGGGACGGGGAGCTGTTTTTT. It codes for CACAGRDGELFF. Full variable domain (rest looked up from reference TRBV30 and TRBJ2-2): SQTIHQWPATLVQPVGSPLSLECTVEGTSNPNLYWYRQAAGRGLQLLFYSVGIGQISSEVPQNLSASRPQDRQFILSSKKLLLSDSGFYLCACAGRDGELFFGEGSRLTVL.

The rearrangement joins TRBV7-6 to TRBJ2-1, with 9 bases aligning to TRBD2. Germline loops: CDR1 SGHVS, CDR2 FNYEAQ. The CDR3 contains 18 residues. Trimming at V came to 4 bases and at J to 4 bases, leaving 14 bases not matched to a gene. The CDR3 protein is CASSSTGGSGSIYNEQFF. In DNA, the CDR3 is TGTGCCAGCAGCTCTACCGGTGGTAGCGGGAGTATTTACAATGAGCAGTTCTTC. The full variable domain, with the rest looked up from reference TRBV7-6 and TRBJ2-1, is GAGVSQSPRYKVTKRGQDVALRCDPISGHVSLYWYRQALGQGPEFLTYFNYEAQQDKSGLPNDRFSAERPEGSISTLTIQRTEQRDSAMYRCASSSTGGSGSIYNEQFFGPGTRLTVL.